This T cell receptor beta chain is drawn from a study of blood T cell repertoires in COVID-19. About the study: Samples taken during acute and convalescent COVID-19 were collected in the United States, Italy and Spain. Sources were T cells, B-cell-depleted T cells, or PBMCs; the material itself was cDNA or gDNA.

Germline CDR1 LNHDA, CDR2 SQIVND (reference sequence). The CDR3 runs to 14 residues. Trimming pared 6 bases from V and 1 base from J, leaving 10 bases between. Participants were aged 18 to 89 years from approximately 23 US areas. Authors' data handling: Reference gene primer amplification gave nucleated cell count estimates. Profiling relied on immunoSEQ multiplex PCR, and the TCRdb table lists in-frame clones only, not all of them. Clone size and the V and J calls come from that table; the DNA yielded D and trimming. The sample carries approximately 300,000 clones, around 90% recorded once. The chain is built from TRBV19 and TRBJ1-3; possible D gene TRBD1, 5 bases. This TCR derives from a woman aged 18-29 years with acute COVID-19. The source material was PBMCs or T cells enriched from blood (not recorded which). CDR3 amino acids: CASRDRGSGNTIYF. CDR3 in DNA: TGTGCCAGTAGAGATAGGGGATCTGGAAACACCATATATTTT.